The TCR beta chain under discussion was sequenced for a study of blood T cell repertoires in COVID-19. Study-wide context: COVID-19 samples collected from the United States, Italy and Spain covered acute and convalescent phases. Sources were T cells, B-cell-depleted T cells, or PBMCs; the material itself was cDNA or gDNA.

With 5 bases removed from V and 8 bases from J, the gap between germline ends came to 16 bases. The germline V gene has CDR1 MDHEN and CDR2 SYDVKM. The CDR3 runs 15 residues. Authors' methods: Estimated nucleated cell counts came from reference gene primer amplification. TCRdb's table, derived via immunoSEQ multiplex PCR, lists solely in-frame clones and lacks some. V, J and clone size reflect that table, while D and trimming were determined from the DNA. The sample carries about 67,000 clones, about 87% recorded once. Sequencing input: peripheral blood. This TCR was recovered from a man aged 50-59 years with active COVID-19. The chain links TRBV28 to TRBJ1-6; a weak D match, TRBD1 (5 bases). The CDR3 nucleotides read TGTGCCAGCAGTGGGGCAGGCAGCCGCTATTCACCCCTCCACTTT. Its translation is CASSGAGSRYSPLHF. Combining the CDR3 with reference TRBV28 and TRBJ1-6 gives the whole variable domain DVKVTQSSRYLVKRTGEKVFLECVQDMDHENMFWYRQDPGLGLRLIYFSYDVKMKEKGDIPEGYSVSREKKERFSLILESASTNQTSMYLCASSGAGSRYSPLHFGNGTRLTVT.